The next 13 T cell receptor beta chains were all read from a single sample in a study of cytomegalovirus exposure and HLA in healthy donors (dated by TCRdb to about 2017). The library was obtained by the immunoSEQ multiplex PCR assay. A mixture of 60 forward primers for TCR Vbeta segments and 13 reverse primers for TCR Jbeta segments was used in the multiplex PCR. TCRdb carries this immuneACCESS record with in-frame sequences only. Its versions omit some clonotypes, under half of them owing to an unresolved V gene in the studies checked, with the rest unexplained. In this sample the table shows more than 95,000 clones, 81% of which occur a single time. 0.85% to 1.4% of the sample is taken by the ten largest. Sequencing input: PBMCs. All receptors come from a woman in her 30s in good health and CMV-seronegative.

The chain is built from TRBV5-1 and TRBJ2-7; 7 bases line up with TRBD2. The ends lost 0 bases at V and 0 bases at J; junction bases unmatched: 3. Germline V gene data show CDR1 as SGHRS and CDR2 as YFSETQ. The CDR3 consists of 15 residues. DNA for the CDR3: TGCGCCAGCAGCTTGGAAGCGGGGACCTCCTACGAGCAGTACTTC. It translates to CASSLEAGTSYEQYF.

The rearrangement uses TRBV5-4 and TRBJ2-1; TRBD1 might be the D (5 bases). Germline assignment: CDR1 SGHNT and CDR2 YYREEE (reference sequence). Trimming pared 4 bases from V and 7 bases from J, leaving 9 bases between. CDR3 size: 12 residues. In DNA form, the CDR3 reads TGTGCCAGCAGCATTGACAGTAATGAGCAGTTCTTC. This sequence encodes CASSIDSNEQFF. Complete variable domain (other parts from reference TRBV5-4 and TRBJ2-1): ETGVTQSPTHLIKTRGQQVTLRCSSQSGHNTVSWYQQALGQGPQFIFQYYREEENGRGNFPPRFSGLQFPNYSSELNVNALELDDSALYLCASSIDSNEQFFGPGTRLTVL.

The chain joins TRBV5-1 to TRBJ1-2, with TRBD1 matching over 12 bases. J lost 4 bases, V lost 4 bases, and 5 bases had no gene match. Germline assignment: CDR1 SGHRS and CDR2 YFSETQ. The CDR3 runs to 15 residues. CDR3 sequence: CASSEGTGGGYGYTF. The CDR3 bases are TGCGCCAGCAGCGAGGGGACAGGGGGCGGCTATGGCTACACCTTC.

This clone was found a few times. CDR3: CASSYSGQGIGETQYF. DNA for the CDR3: TGTGCCAGCAGTTACTCTGGACAGGGAATAGGAGAGACCCAGTACTTC. The chain carries TRBV6-5 and TRBJ2-5; 8 bases align to TRBD1. V was pared by 0 bases and J by 4 bases, with 7 bases of the junction left unmatched. Germline V gene sequence: CDR1 MNHEY, CDR2 SVGAGI. The CDR3 has 16 amino acids.

J is TRBJ2-1 and V is TRBV7-3, with a tentative D call TRBD2 (6 bases). This CDR3 has 14 residues. The V and J ends lost 5 bases and 6 bases respectively, with 14 bases between them. In germline, CDR1 is SGHTA, CDR2 FQGTGA. CDR3 region: CASSPGLAGNEQFF. DNA of the CDR3: TGTGCCAGCAGCCCGGGACTCGCAGGCAATGAGCAGTTCTTC.

The CDR3 protein is CASSLALLAEETQYF. Here the CDR3 DNA reads TGTGCCAGCAGCTTGGCCCTTCTAGCGGAAGAGACCCAGTACTTC. The rearrangement uses TRBV7-2 and TRBJ2-5; 7 bases fit TRBD2. Per the germline V gene, CDR1 is SGHTA and CDR2 is FQGNSA. The CDR3 sequence is 15 residues long. Losses at the gene ends were 3 bases for V and 3 bases for J; bases not matched to a gene: 7. Together with reference TRBV7-2 and TRBJ2-5, the CDR3 gives the full variable domain: GAGVSQSPSNKVTEKGKDVELRCDPISGHTALYWYRQSLGQGLEFLIYFQGNSAPDKSGLPSDRFSAERTGGSVSTLTIQRTQQEDSAVYLCASSLALLAEETQYFGPGTRLLVL.

This chain joins TRBV9 and TRBJ2-1; no firm D call. Trimming removed 0 bases from V and 3 bases from J, with 7 bases in between. Looked up from germline, CDR1 is SGDLS and CDR2 is YYNGEE. This CDR3 contains 14 residues. As DNA, the CDR3 is TGTGCCAGCAGCGTAGTGGGCAGCTACAATGAGCAGTTCTTC. It yields the protein CASSVVGSYNEQFF.

The J gene is TRBJ2-2, the V gene TRBV14; 12 bases line up with TRBD2. The CDR3 spans 20 residues. V shed 1 base, J shed 4 bases, and the junction held 13 bases outside the gene matches. CDR1 is SGHDN and CDR2 is FVKESK in the germline V gene. The chain's CDR3 is CASSQGKASGRAYGTGELFF. The CDR3 nucleotides are TGTGCCAGCAGCCAAGGGAAGGCTAGCGGGAGGGCCTACGGCACCGGGGAGCTGTTTTTT.

This clone appeared once. The chain is built from TRBV2 and TRBJ2-3; 8 nucleotides agree with TRBD2. CDR1 SNHLY and CDR2 FYNNEI come from the germline V gene. The J segment lost 3 bases and the V segment lost 7 bases, leaving 9 bases of the junction unmatched. CDR3 length: 15 amino acids. DNA for the CDR3: TGTGCCAGCACCGTGAGCGGGGGTTCGACAGATACGCAGTATTTT. Amino acid sequence: CASTVSGGSTDTQYF.

The gene calls are TRBV19 and TRBJ1-4; 9 bases agree with TRBD1. The germline gives CDR1 LNHDA, CDR2 SQIVND (reference sequence). The V gene end was trimmed by 10 bases and the J gene end by 3 bases; junction bases not matched to a gene: 9. CDR3 length: 15 residues. DNA for the CDR3: TGTGCCACCTATCCACAGGGGGCGGCTAATGAAAAACTGTTTTTT. This codes for CATYPQGAANEKLFF.

The genes are TRBV4-2 and TRBJ2-1; 12 bases align to TRBD2. The V gene end was trimmed by 8 bases and the J gene end by 1 base; junction bases not matched to a gene: 6. The CDR3 consists of 16 residues. Germline CDR1 and CDR2: LGHNA and YNFKEQ. CDR3 in DNA: TGTGCCAGCGCGACTAGCGGGGGTGTATCCTACAATGAGCAGTTCTTC. The encoded protein is CASATSGGVSYNEQFF.

The gene calls are TRBV2 and TRBJ2-7, with a possible D match to TRBD1 (5 bases). Germline V lookup: CDR1 SNHLY, CDR2 FYNNEI. The CDR3 contains 14 residues. The germline V and J ends were trimmed by 2 bases and 3 bases, with 11 bases remaining between them. CDR3 region: CASSEQGSNYEQYF. CDR3 nucleotides: TGTGCCAGCAGTGAACAGGGCTCCAACTACGAGCAGTACTTC. Full variable domain (remainder filled in from reference TRBV2 and TRBJ2-7): EPEVTQTPSHQVTQMGQEVILRCVPISNHLYFYWYRQILGQKVEFLVSFYNNEISEKSEIFDDQFSVERPDGSNFTLKIRSTKLEDSAMYFCASSEQGSNYEQYFGPGTRLTVT.

The chain combines TRBV30 with TRBJ1-5; a possible D gene is TRBD1 (6 bases). Germline CDR1 and CDR2: GTSNPN and SVGIG (reference sequence). CDR3 length: 13 residues. With 0 bases removed from V and 6 bases from J, the gap between germline ends came to 9 bases. The CDR3 loop reads CAWSVGGGQPQHF. CDR3 nucleotides: TGTGCCTGGAGTGTAGGGGGGGGTCAGCCCCAGCATTTT.